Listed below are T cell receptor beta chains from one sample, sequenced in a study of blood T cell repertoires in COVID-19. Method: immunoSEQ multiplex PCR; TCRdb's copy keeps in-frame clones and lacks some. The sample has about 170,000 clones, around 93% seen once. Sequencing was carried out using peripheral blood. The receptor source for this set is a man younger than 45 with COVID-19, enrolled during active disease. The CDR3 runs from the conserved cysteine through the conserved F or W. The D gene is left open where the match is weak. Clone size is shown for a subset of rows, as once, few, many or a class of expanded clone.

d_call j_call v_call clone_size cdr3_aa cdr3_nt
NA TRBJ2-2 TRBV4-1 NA CASSQDQVDTGELFF TGCGCCAGCAGCCAAGATCAGGTAGACACCGGGGAGCTGTTTTTT
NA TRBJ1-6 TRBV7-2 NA CASSFLGRGNSPLHF TGTGCCAGCAGCTTCCTGGGAAGGGGCAATTCACCCCTCCACTTT
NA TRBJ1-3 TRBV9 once CASSVGYSGNTIYF TGTGCCAGCAGCGTAGGCTACTCTGGAAACACCATATATTTT
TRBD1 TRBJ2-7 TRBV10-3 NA CAISGGQTPDNEQYF TGTGCCATCAGTGGGGGACAGACCCCAGATAACGAGCAGTACTTC
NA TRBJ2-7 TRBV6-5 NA CASSHTAGYEQYF TGTGCCAGCAGTCATACAGCAGGCTACGAGCAGTACTTC
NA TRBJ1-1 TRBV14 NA CASSRLSNTEAFF TGTGCCAGCAGCCGCCTATCGAACACTGAAGCTTTCTTT
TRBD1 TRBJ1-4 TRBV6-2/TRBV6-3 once CASSVRGREKLFF TGTGCCAGCAGTGTCAGGGGGCGAGAAAAACTGTTTTTT
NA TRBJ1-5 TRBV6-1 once CASSEATYSNQPQHF TGTGCCAGCAGTGAAGCCACCTATAGCAATCAGCCCCAGCATTTT
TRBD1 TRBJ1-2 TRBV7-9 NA CASSTGQGNFWGYTF TGTGCCAGCAGCACCGGACAGGGGAATTTTTGGGGCTACACCTTC
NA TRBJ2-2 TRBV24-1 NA CATRGREDTGELFF TGTGCCACCAGGGGCAGGGAGGACACCGGGGAGCTGTTTTTT
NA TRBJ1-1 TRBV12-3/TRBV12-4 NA CASSRGMNTEAFF TGTGCCAGCAGTAGAGGGATGAACACTGAAGCTTTCTTT
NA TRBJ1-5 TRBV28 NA CASSPRQLNQPQHF TGTGCCAGCAGTCCTAGACAGCTCAATCAGCCCCAGCATTTT
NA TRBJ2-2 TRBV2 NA CASSESGFNTGELFF TGTGCCAGCAGTGAAAGCGGCTTTAACACCGGGGAGCTGTTTTTT
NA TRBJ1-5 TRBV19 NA CASAGEGFQPQHF TGTGCCAGTGCCGGGGAGGGGTTTCAGCCCCAGCATTTT
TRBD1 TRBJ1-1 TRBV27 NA CASSPTPGQVDYTEAFF TGTGCCAGCAGTCCCACACCCGGACAGGTCGATTACACTGAAGCTTTCTTT
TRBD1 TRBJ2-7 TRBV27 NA CASSLTWDRTYEQYF TGTGCCAGCAGTTTAACTTGGGACAGGACTTACGAGCAGTACTTC
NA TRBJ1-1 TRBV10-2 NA CASSDPLGRGRESNTEAFF TGCGCCAGCAGTGATCCACTTGGGAGAGGCCGGGAGTCTAACACTGAAGCTTTCTTT
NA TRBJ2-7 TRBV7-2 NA CASSFGFYEQYF TGTGCCAGCAGCTTCGGGTTCTACGAGCAGTACTTC
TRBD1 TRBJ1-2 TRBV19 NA CASSIRTGLNYGYTF TGTGCCAGTAGTATACGGACAGGACTTAACTATGGCTACACCTTC
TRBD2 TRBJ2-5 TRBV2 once CASSGTSGKETQYF TGTGCCAGCAGCGGGACTAGCGGTAAAGAGACCCAGTACTTC
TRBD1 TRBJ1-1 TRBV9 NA CASSVAVVGGAGDTEAFF TGTGCCAGCAGCGTAGCGGTCGTAGGGGGCGCAGGAGACACTGAAGCTTTCTTT
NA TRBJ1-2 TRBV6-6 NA CASGGDGYTF TGTGCAAGTGGAGGGGATGGCTACACCTTC
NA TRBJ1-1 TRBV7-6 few CASSLAGGRYEETEAFF TGTGCCAGCAGCTTAGCCGGGGGGCGATATGAGGAGACTGAAGCTTTCTTT
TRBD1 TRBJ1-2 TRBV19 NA CASSYVGQGTDYGYTF TGTGCCAGTTCCTATGTAGGACAGGGGACCGACTATGGCTACACCTTC
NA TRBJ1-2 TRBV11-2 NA CASSLSLNYGYTF TGTGCCAGCAGCTTGTCCTTAAACTATGGCTACACCTTC
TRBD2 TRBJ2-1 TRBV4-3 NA CASSQDDGAGDWNEQFF TGCGCCAGCAGCCAAGACGATGGAGCGGGGGATTGGAATGAGCAGTTCTTC
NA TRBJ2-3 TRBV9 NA CASNSRMDTDTQYF TGTGCCAGCAACAGTAGAATGGACACAGATACGCAGTATTTT
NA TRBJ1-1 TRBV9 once CASSATANTEAFF TGTGCCAGCAGCGCGACAGCGAACACTGAAGCTTTCTTT
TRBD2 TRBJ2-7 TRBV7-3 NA CASSSQDAGTSGSHKYF TGTGCCAGCAGCTCACAGGACGCCGGGACTAGCGGGAGCCATAAGTACTTC
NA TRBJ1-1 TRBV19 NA CASSWVGTRDAFF TGTGCCAGTAGTTGGGTCGGTACGAGGGATGCTTTCTTT
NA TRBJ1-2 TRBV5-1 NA CASSRTSDTGLGGYTF TGCGCCAGCAGCCGGACCTCAGATACAGGGTTGGGAGGCTACACCTTC
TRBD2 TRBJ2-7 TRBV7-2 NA CASSLAFGLAGGRLF TGTGCCAGCAGCTTAGCTTTTGGGCTAGCGGGAGGTCGACTCTTC
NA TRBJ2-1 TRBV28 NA CASSTTQGRSYNEQFF TGTGCCAGCAGTACGACTCAGGGGAGATCCTACAATGAGCAGTTCTTC
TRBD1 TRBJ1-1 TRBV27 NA CATSPMQGAEAFF TGTGCCACCTCACCCATGCAGGGGGCCGAAGCTTTCTTT
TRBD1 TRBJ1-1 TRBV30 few CAWNRPGGGEAFF TGTGCCTGGAACCGGCCAGGGGGCGGTGAAGCTTTCTTT
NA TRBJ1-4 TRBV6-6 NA CASSSGATNEKLFF TGTGCCAGCAGCTCAGGTGCTACAAATGAAAAACTGTTTTTT
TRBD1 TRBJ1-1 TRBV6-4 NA CASTPGQGPGTEAFF TGTGCCAGCACCCCGGGACAGGGGCCGGGAACTGAAGCTTTCTTT
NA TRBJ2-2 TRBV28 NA CASSRWTVDTGELFF TGTGCCAGCAGCCGATGGACAGTAGACACCGGGGAGCTGTTTTTT
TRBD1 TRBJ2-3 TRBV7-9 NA CASTRGDRGTDTQYF TGTGCCAGCACCCGGGGGGACAGGGGGACAGATACGCAGTATTTT
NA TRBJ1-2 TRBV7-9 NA CASSPQGYNYGYTF TGTGCCAGCAGCCCACAGGGATACAACTATGGCTACACCTTC
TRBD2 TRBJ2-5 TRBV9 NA CASSPSGGPPGYETQYF TGTGCCAGCAGCCCTAGCGGGGGGCCACCGGGTTATGAGACCCAGTACTTC
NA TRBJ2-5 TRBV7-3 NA CASSLISQETQYF TGTGCCAGCAGCTTAATCTCCCAAGAGACCCAGTACTTC
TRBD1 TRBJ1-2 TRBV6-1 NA CASSEYVGGAGGYTF TGTGCCAGCAGTGAATATGTAGGGGGCGCAGGTGGCTACACCTTC